The TCR beta chain under discussion was sequenced for a study of persistence of HIV-infected CD4 T cells. The libraries were made with immunoSEQ version 4 in survey mode. Generated by immunoSEQ multiplex PCR, the TCRdb table keeps only in-frame clones and is missing some. This table has tens of thousands of clones, 65% to 75% appearing once. General observations from the study: CMV- and Gag-responding cells had lower TCRbeta richness than CD3/CD28-responding cells.

A word on this clone: The antigen is unknown.

Deletions cut 10 bases from V and 8 bases from J, with 15 bases between. Germline values: CDR1 ENHRY, CDR2 SYGVKD. This CDR3 is 12 amino acids long. Cells were stimulated with overlapping HIV-1 Gag 15-mer peptides. CD40L-negative CD69-negative CD45RO-high memory CD4+ T cells were sorted as populations depleted of antigen-responding cells. This sample comprised CD4+ T cells sorted from PBMCs after roughly 17-hour stimulation, obtained from a patient who received antiretroviral therapy. The V call is TRBV10-3, the J call TRBJ1-5; possible D gene TRBD1, 5 bases. This TCR came from an adult man with HIV who was CMV-seropositive. CDR3 nucleotide sequence: TGTGCCACACAGGACACCGGGGAGCCCCAGCATTTT. Its protein product is CATQDTGEPQHF.